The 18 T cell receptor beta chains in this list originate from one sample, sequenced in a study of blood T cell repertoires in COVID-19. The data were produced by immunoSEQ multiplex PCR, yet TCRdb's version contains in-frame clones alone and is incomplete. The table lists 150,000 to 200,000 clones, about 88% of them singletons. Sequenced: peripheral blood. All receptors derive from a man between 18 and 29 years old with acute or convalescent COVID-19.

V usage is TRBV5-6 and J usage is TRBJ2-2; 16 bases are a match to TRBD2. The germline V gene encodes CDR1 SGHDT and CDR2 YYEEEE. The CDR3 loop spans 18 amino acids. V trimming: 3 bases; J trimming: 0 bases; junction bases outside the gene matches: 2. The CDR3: CASSSGLAGGTNTGELFF. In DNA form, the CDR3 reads TGTGCCAGCAGCTCGGGACTAGCGGGGGGGACGAACACCGGGGAGCTGTTTTTT. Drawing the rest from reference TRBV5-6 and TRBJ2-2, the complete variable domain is DAGVTQSPTHLIKTRGQQVTLRCSPKSGHDTVSWYQQALGQGPQFIFQYYEEEERQRGNFPDRFSGHQFPNYSSELNVNALLLGDSALYLCASSSGLAGGTNTGELFFGEGSRLTVL.

CDR3 bases: TGTGCCAGCAGCGAAGGACAGGGCGGAAACATTCAGTACTTC. Translated, it gives CASSEGQGGNIQYF. The chain uses TRBV6-4 and TRBJ2-4; TRBD1 aligns across 8 bases. The CDR3 has 14 amino acids. The trim removed 6 bases at V and 6 bases at J, leaving 7 bases unmatched. Looked up from germline, CDR1 is MRHNA and CDR2 is SNTAGT.

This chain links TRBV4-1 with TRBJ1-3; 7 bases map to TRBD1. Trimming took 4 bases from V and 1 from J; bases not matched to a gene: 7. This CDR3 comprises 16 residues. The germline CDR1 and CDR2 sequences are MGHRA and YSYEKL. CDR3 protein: CASSRNTGVSGNTIYF. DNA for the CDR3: TGCGCCAGCAGCCGGAATACAGGGGTTTCTGGAAACACCATATATTTT.

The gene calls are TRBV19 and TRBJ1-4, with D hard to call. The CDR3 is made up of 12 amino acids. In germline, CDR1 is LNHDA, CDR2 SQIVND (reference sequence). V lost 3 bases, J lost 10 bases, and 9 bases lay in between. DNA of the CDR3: TGTGCCAGTAGTATCCCGTCCGGAAAACTGTTTTTT. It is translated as CASSIPSGKLFF.

The CDR3, as DNA: TGTGCCAGCAGCGTAGTGGGCGGGGGGCCAGATACGCAGTATTTT. As protein: CASSVVGGGPDTQYF. The chain links TRBV9 to TRBJ2-3; 8 bases map to TRBD2. The CDR3 runs 15 residues. Germline values: CDR1 SGDLS, CDR2 YYNGEE. J lost 4 bases, V lost 0 bases, and 4 bases had no gene match.

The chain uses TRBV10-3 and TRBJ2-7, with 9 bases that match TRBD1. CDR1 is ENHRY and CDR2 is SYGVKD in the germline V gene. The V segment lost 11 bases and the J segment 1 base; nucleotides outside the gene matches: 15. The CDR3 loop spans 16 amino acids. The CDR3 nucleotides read TGTGCCGTGAGAGTGACAGGGGGGACGTTGTCCTACGAGCAGTACTTC. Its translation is CAVRVTGGTLSYEQYF.

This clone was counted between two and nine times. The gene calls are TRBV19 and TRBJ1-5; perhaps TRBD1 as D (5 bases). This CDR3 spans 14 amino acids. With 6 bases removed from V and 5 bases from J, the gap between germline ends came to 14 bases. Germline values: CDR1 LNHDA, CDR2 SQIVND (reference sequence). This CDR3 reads CASSHGGIDQPQHF. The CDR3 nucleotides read TGTGCCAGTAGCCACGGGGGTATTGATCAGCCCCAGCATTTT.

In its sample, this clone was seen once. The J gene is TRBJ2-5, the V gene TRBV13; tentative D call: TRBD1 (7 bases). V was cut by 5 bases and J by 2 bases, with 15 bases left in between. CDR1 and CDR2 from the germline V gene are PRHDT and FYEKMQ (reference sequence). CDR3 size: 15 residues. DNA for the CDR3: TGTGCCAGCAGCGCCCGCAGGGGGACTCAAGAGACCCAGTACTTC. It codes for CASSARRGTQETQYF. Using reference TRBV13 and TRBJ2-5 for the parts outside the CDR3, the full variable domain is AAGVIQSPRHLIKEKRETATLKCYPIPRHDTVYWYQQGPGQDPQFLISFYEKMQSDKGSIPDRFSAQQFSDYHSELNMSSLELGDSALYFCASSARRGTQETQYFGPGTRLLVL.

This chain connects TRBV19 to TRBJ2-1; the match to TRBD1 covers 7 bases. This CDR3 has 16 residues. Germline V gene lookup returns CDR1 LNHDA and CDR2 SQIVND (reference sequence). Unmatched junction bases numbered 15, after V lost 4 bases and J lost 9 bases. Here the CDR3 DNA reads TGTGCCAGTAGTACCTCCACCAGGGGGAACGTGGGTGAGCAGTTCTTC. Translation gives CASSTSTRGNVGEQFF.

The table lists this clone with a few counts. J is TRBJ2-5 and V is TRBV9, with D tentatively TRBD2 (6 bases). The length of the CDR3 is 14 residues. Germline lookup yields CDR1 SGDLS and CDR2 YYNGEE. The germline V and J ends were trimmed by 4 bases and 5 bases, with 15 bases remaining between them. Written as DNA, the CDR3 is TGTGCCAGCAGCTCCAGCCCGGAGGGGGAGACCCAGTACTTC. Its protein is CASSSSPEGETQYF.

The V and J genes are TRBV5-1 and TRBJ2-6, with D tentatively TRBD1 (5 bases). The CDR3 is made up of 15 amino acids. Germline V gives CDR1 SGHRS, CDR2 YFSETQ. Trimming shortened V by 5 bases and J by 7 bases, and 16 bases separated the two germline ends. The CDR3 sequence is CASRDSSLGANVLTF. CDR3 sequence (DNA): TGCGCCAGCAGAGACAGTTCCCTTGGAGCCAACGTCCTGACTTTC.

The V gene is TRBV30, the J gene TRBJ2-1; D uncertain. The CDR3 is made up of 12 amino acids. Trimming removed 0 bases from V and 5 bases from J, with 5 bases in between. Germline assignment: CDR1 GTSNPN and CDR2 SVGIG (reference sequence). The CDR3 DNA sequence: TGTGCCTGGAGTGTAAAGCACAATGAGCAGTTCTTC. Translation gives CAWSVKHNEQFF.

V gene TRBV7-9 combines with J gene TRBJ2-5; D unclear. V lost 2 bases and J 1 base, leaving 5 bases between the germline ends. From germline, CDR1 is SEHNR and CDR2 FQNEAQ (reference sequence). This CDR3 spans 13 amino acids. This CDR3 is CASSLTVQETQYF. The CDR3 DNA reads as TGTGCCAGCAGCTTAACAGTCCAAGAGACCCAGTACTTC.

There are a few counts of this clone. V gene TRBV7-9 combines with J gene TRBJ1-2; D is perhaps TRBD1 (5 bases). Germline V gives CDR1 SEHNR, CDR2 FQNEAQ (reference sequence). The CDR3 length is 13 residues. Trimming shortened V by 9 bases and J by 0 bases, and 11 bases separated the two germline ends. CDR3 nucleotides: TGTGCCAGACCCCCGGGGGCTAACTATGGCTACACCTTC. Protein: CARPPGANYGYTF.

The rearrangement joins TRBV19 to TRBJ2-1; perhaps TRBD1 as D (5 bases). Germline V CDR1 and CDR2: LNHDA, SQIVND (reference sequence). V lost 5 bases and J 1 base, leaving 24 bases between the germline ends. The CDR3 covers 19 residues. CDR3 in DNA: TGTGCCAGTAGTTCGTGGGCAGGGTCCGATCAGAGGTCCTACAATGAGCAGTTCTTC. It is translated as CASSSWAGSDQRSYNEQFF.

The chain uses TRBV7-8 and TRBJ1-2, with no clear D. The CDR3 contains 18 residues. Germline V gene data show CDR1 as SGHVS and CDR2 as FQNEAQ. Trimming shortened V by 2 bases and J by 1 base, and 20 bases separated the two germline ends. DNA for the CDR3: TGTGCCAGCAGCTTAAATGAAGGCGGCCTGTCTGATAACTATGGCTACACCTTC. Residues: CASSLNEGGLSDNYGYTF.

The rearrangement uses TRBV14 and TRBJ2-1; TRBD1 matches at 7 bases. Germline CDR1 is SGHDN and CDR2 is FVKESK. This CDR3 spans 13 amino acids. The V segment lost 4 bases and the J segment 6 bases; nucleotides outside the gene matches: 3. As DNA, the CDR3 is TGTGCCAGCAGCCCGACAGGGATCAATGAGCAGTTCTTC. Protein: CASSPTGINEQFF.

CDR3 DNA: TGTGCCAGCAGCCCCCGGGACAACCCTGAAGCTTTCTTT. This translates into CASSPRDNPEAFF. The chain is built from TRBV5-4 and TRBJ1-1, with D possibly TRBD1 on 6 matching bases. Looked up from germline, CDR1 is SGHNT and CDR2 is YYREEE (reference sequence). This CDR3 is built from 13 residues. The V and J ends lost 4 bases and 6 bases respectively, with 13 bases between them.